A single sample gave rise to the 30 T cell receptor beta chains below, sequenced in a study of T cells in Graves' hyperthyroidism and ophthalmopathy. The CDR3 regions of TCR beta were amplified from RNA transcripts. Using the HTBI primer set, a first-round RT-PCR was run on the TCR CDR3. TCRdb independently ran MiXCR on the multiplex PCR reads; one entry per CDR3 protein. There are about 840,000 distinct CDR3 sequences in the sample; 35% to 40% occur only once, and approximately 8.7% lies in the top ten. Sequencing was performed on blood. The receptors here all came from a man between 18 and 35 years old with Graves' hyperthyroidism.

This clonotype appeared many times. The chain links TRBV7-8 to TRBJ2-6; the match to TRBD1 covers 7 bases. V gave up 3 bases and J gave up 2 bases; unmatched junction bases: 1. Germline-derived CDR1 and CDR2 are SGHVS and FQNEAQ. The CDR3 sequence is 15 residues long. The CDR3 region is CASSLTGTGANVLTF. The CDR3 bases are TGTGCCAGCAGCTTGACAGGGACTGGGGCCAACGTCCTGACTTTC. Combining the CDR3 with reference TRBV7-8 and TRBJ2-6 gives the whole variable domain GAGVSQSPRYKVAKRGQDVALRCDPISGHVSLFWYQQALGQGPEFLTYFQNEAQLDKSGLPSDRFFAERPEGSVSTLKIQRTQQEDSAVYLCASSLTGTGANVLTFGAGSRLTVL.

This clonotype has just a few counts. The chain has TRBV5-6 and TRBJ2-7, with D possibly called TRBD1 or TRBD2 (5 bases each). Germline V lookup: CDR1 SGHDT, CDR2 YYEEEE. V was shortened by 0 bases and J by 10 bases, with 23 bases between the two germline ends. The CDR3 is 16 amino acids. CDR3 amino acids: CASSLGGWGPDVLQYF. The CDR3 nucleotides are TGTGCCAGCAGCTTGGGAGGGTGGGGCCCTGATGTTTTACAGTACTTC.

This clonotype has a handful of counts. The chain is built from TRBV14 and TRBJ1-2; no reliable D call. The CDR3 is 13 amino acids. Germline V lookup: CDR1 SGHDN, CDR2 FVKESK. The V end was cut by 8 bases, the J end by 7 bases, with 17 bases between. As DNA, the CDR3 is TGTGCCAGCGCCCCGGGAAGGCGGAGTGGCTACACCTTC. Translation: CASAPGRRSGYTF.

This clonotype was counted a few times. CDR3 loop: CASSTTTDYTEAFF. In DNA form, the CDR3 reads TGTGCCAGCAGCACGACGACAGATTACACTGAAGCTTTCTTT. V usage is TRBV11-2 and J usage is TRBJ1-1, with D possibly TRBD1 on 5 matching bases. Germline V gives CDR1 SGHAT, CDR2 FQNNGV. The CDR3 covers 14 residues. Trimming shortened V by 5 bases and J by 3 bases, and 13 bases separated the two germline ends.

This clonotype appeared many times. The chain uses TRBV29-1 and TRBJ2-5; either TRBD1 or TRBD2 may fit D (5 bases each). Germline CDR1 reads SQVTM; CDR2 reads ANQGSEA. The V end was cut by 7 bases, the J end by 9 bases, with 15 bases between. The CDR3 extends over 11 amino acids. CDR3 residues: CSGGSGGPQYF. The CDR3 coding sequence is TGCAGCGGGGGGTCGGGCGGGCCCCAGTACTTC.

This clonotype was detected a few times. The chain employs TRBV12-3 or TRBV12-4 and TRBJ1-4; D gene uncertain. V shed 6 bases and J shed 0 bases, with 8 bases lying between them. This CDR3 spans 14 amino acids. The CDR3, as DNA: TGTGCCAGCAGCTGGGCTGCAACTAATGAAAAACTGTTTTTT. This codes for CASSWAATNEKLFF.

The rearrangement joins TRBV20-1 to TRBJ2-5, with 9 bases identical to TRBD2. The CDR3 is 16 amino acids. The trim removed 6 bases at V and 1 base at J, leaving 12 bases unmatched. Germline-derived CDR1 and CDR2 are DFQATT and SNEGSKA (reference sequence). This chain's CDR3 is CSANLGTAGGQETQYF. The CDR3 DNA sequence: TGCAGTGCCAACCTGGGGACAGCGGGGGGCCAAGAGACCCAGTACTTC.

This clonotype was observed many times. This chain connects TRBV2 to TRBJ1-6; D gene unclear. The V gene lost 4 bases and the J gene lost 7 bases, with 14 bases spanning the gap. Germline CDR1 and CDR2: SNHLY and FYNNEI. The CDR3 sequence is 15 residues long. Here the CDR3 reads CASSVKGLRNSPLHF. CDR3 nucleotide sequence: TGTGCCAGCAGTGTAAAAGGGCTCCGAAATTCACCCCTCCACTTT.

The J gene is TRBJ2-6, the V gene TRBV2, with D possibly being TRBD1 (6 bases). The CDR3 loop spans 13 amino acids. CDR1 and CDR2 (germline): SNHLY, FYNNEI. CDR3 DNA: TGTGCTGCACAGGGAACTGGGGCCAACGTCCTGACTTTC. This encodes CAAQGTGANVLTF.

This clonotype came up a few times. The rearrangement uses TRBV7-2 and TRBJ2-2, with 13 nucleotides matching TRBD2. The CDR3 runs to 16 residues. The V and J ends lost 1 base and 4 bases, in that order; junction bases with no gene match: 0. Germline CDR1 SGHTA, CDR2 FQGNSA. The CDR3 bases are TGTGCCAGCAGCTTAGGGACTAGCGGGAGCACCGGGGAGCTGTTTTTT. As protein: CASSLGTSGSTGELFF.

The V call is TRBV2, the J call TRBJ2-7, with TRBD2 matching 11 bases. V trimming: 6 bases; J trimming: 3 bases; junction bases outside the gene matches: 7. The CDR3 loop spans 15 amino acids. CDR1 and CDR2 from the germline V gene are SNHLY and FYNNEI. The CDR3 sequence is CASRVTGTSGYEQYF. Written as DNA, the CDR3 is TGTGCCAGCAGAGTCACCGGGACTAGCGGCTACGAGCAGTACTTC.

With regard to this clonotype: At one end, the junction sequence differs from germline, possibly due to a read error. V gene TRBV2 combines with J gene TRBJ2-7; D possibly matches TRBD1 or TRBD2 (5 bases each). In germline, CDR1 is SNHLY, CDR2 FYNNEI. The CDR3 has 11 residues. CDR3 sequence reads: CASSQAERGNF. CDR3 DNA sequence: TGTGCCAGCAGTCAGGCTGAACGGGGCAACTTC.

The sample holds a few counts of this clonotype. This chain links TRBV11-2 with TRBJ1-6; D not certain. The CDR3 contains 16 residues. Germline CDR1 and CDR2: SGHAT and FQNNGV. Trimming removed 5 bases from V and 9 bases from J, with 20 bases in between. The CDR3 loop reads CASSAEPGGSGSPLHF. CDR3 coding DNA: TGTGCCAGCAGCGCCGAGCCTGGCGGCTCAGGTTCACCCCTCCACTTT.

This clonotype showed up many times. This chain uses TRBV10-3 with TRBJ2-7, with D perhaps given as TRBD1 or TRBD2 (5 bases each). V gave up 7 bases and J gave up 6 bases, with 19 bases separating them. CDR3 size: 14 residues. CDR1 and CDR2 from the germline V gene are ENHRY and SYGVKD. The CDR3 here is CAITTGTDPREQYF. DNA for the CDR3: TGTGCCATCACCACCGGGACCGACCCTCGCGAGCAGTACTTC.

This clonotype was seen repeatedly, ten times or more. This chain joins TRBV20-1 and TRBJ2-7, with a weak D call TRBD2 (5 bases). The CDR3 contains 10 residues. The germline V gene has CDR1 DFQATT and CDR2 SNEGSKA (reference sequence). Trimming pared 7 bases from V and 2 bases from J, leaving 6 bases between. The CDR3 coding sequence is TGCAGTGGAGGGACCTACGAGCAGTACTTC. Amino acids: CSGGTYEQYF.

This clonotype was counted between two and nine times. The rearrangement links TRBV7-9 to TRBJ1-2, with D unclear. Per the germline V gene, CDR1 is SEHNR and CDR2 is FQNEAQ (reference sequence). The CDR3 is 16 amino acids. Trimming stripped 6 bases from V and 4 bases from J, with 21 bases between. CDR3 region: CASSTTLTWVLYGYTF. CDR3 nucleotide sequence: TGTGCCAGCAGTACTACCCTCACCTGGGTCCTCTATGGCTACACCTTC. The whole variable domain, filled in from reference TRBV7-9 and TRBJ1-2, reads DTGVSQNPRHKITKRGQNVTFRCDPISEHNRLYWYRQTLGQGPEFLTYFQNEAQLEKSRLLSDRFSAERPKGSFSTLEIQRTEQGDSAMYLCASSTTLTWVLYGYTFGSGTRLTVV.

There are a few counts of this clonotype. The chain joins TRBV5-1 to TRBJ1-1; TRBD1 is a possible D gene (6 bases). The CDR3 is 13 residues long. The V gene lost 6 bases and the J gene lost 7 bases, with 16 bases spanning the gap. Germline-derived CDR1 and CDR2 are SGHRS and YFSETQ. The CDR3 DNA sequence: TGCGCCAGCAACTCTCCGGGACACCTTGAAGCTTTCTTT. It codes for CASNSPGHLEAFF.

The chain links TRBV20-1 to TRBJ1-1; maybe TRBD1 (5 bases). The CDR3 consists of 12 residues. Trimming removed 6 bases at V and 4 bases at J, with 12 bases between. CDR1 DFQATT and CDR2 SNEGSKA come from the germline V gene (reference sequence). The CDR3 region is CSAPPGLTEAFF. CDR3 DNA: TGCAGTGCCCCCCCAGGGCTCACTGAAGCTTTCTTT.

Points on this clonotype: One junction end does not reproduce the germline sequence, and a read error may be involved. The chain links TRBV24-1 to TRBJ1-2; D is ambiguous. This CDR3 contains 11 residues. Per germline, CDR1 KGHDR and CDR2 SFDVKD. DNA of the CDR3: TGTGTCACCAGTGATTTGTCGGGCTACACCTTC. Translating it yields CVTSDLSGYTF.

The chain carries TRBV20-1 and TRBJ1-4; D is perhaps TRBD1 (6 bases). The CDR3 extends over 13 amino acids. Deletions cut 5 bases from V and 4 bases from J, with 11 bases between. Germline CDR1 DFQATT, CDR2 SNEGSKA (reference sequence). Written as DNA, the CDR3 is TGCAGTGCTGGAGGACAGATTAATGAAAAACTGTTTTTT. Translated, it gives CSAGGQINEKLFF.

There are a few counts of this clonotype. The chain recombines TRBV5-5 with TRBJ2-5; D gene ambiguous. The V gene lost 6 bases and the J gene lost 5 bases, with 14 bases spanning the gap. Germline V gene lookup returns CDR1 SGHKS and CDR2 YYEKEE (reference sequence). The CDR3 consists of 13 residues. DNA for the CDR3: TGTGCCAGCACCCCGAGCCCCGGGGAGACCCAGTACTTC. Translated: CASTPSPGETQYF.

This clonotype was picked up many times. The chain has TRBV5-8 and TRBJ1-6; D remains unclear. Germline loops: CDR1 SGHTS, CDR2 YDEGEE. The CDR3 spans 14 residues. The germline V and J ends were trimmed by 3 bases and 6 bases, with 10 bases remaining between them. For the CDR3, the DNA is TGTGCCAGCAGCTCGGTATCTTCTAATTCACCCCTCCACTTT. Translated, it gives CASSSVSSNSPLHF.

In regard to this clonotype: This may be a read error: a much more frequent sequence differs by one nucleotide. This rearrangement joins TRBV6-5 to TRBJ1-2; unclear D gene. Trimming removed 6 bases at V and 9 bases at J, with 14 bases between. The CDR3 extends over 12 amino acids. The germline gives CDR1 MNHEY, CDR2 SVGAGI. CDR3 in DNA: TGTGCCAGCAGCGTAGTCACAGATCGCTACACCTTC. Translated: CASSVVTDRYTF.

Remarks on this clonotype: A much bigger clone sits one base away, suggesting this may be a read error. The CDR3 does not end in the conserved phenylalanine or tryptophan, so this is likely a read error. The V call is TRBV6-5, the J call TRBJ1-2; possible D gene TRBD1, 6 bases. The CDR3 extends over 11 amino acids. Germline-derived CDR1 and CDR2 are MNHEY and SVGAGI. The V and J ends lost 6 bases and 8 bases respectively, with 10 bases between them. CDR3 nucleotides: TGTGCCAGCAGATACAGGGACGGCTACACCTCC. Its protein product is CASRYRDGYTS.

This chain links TRBV5-7 with TRBJ1-5; D uncertain. TRBV5-7 is given ORF status, its function remaining uncertain. The CDR3 spans 13 residues. The germline V and J ends were trimmed by 4 bases and 7 bases, with 12 bases remaining between them. CDR3 DNA: TGTGCCAGCAGCCCAGACTTAGGGCAGCCCCAGCATTTT. Amino acids: CASSPDLGQPQHF.

This clonotype was detected many times. The chain is built from TRBV20-1 and TRBJ1-5; no firm D call. The CDR3 has 12 residues. Germline lookup yields CDR1 DFQATT and CDR2 SNEGSKA (reference sequence). In DNA form, the CDR3 reads TGCAGGGACCCTGATAGCAATCAGCCCCAGCATTTT. As protein: CRDPDSNQPQHF.

The rearrangement joins TRBV7-2 to TRBJ2-2; 7 bases match TRBD2. With V trimmed by 1 base and J by 4 bases, 6 bases remained unmatched. The CDR3 is 16 residues long. The germline V gene has CDR1 SGHTA and CDR2 FQGNSA. The CDR3, as DNA: TGTGCCAGCAGCTTAGATTTCCGGGGGGTCACCGGGGAGCTGTTTTTT. Protein sequence: CASSLDFRGVTGELFF. Full variable domain (remainder filled in from reference TRBV7-2 and TRBJ2-2): GAGVSQSPSNKVTEKGKDVELRCDPISGHTALYWYRQSLGQGLEFLIYFQGNSAPDKSGLPSDRFSAERTGGSVSTLTIQRTQQEDSAVYLCASSLDFRGVTGELFFGEGSRLTVL.

The chain recombines TRBV7-2 with TRBJ1-3; D may be TRBD1 (5 bases). There are 14 residues in the CDR3. V dropped 4 bases and J dropped 5 bases, with 12 bases sitting between them. Germline CDR1 is SGHTA and CDR2 is FQGNSA. For the CDR3, the DNA is TGTGCCAGCAGCTCTTCAGGGACGCGAAACACCATATATTTT. Its protein is CASSSSGTRNTIYF.

This clonotype appeared a few times. J is TRBJ1-2 and V is TRBV11-3, with unresolved D. The CDR3 runs to 13 residues. V was cut by 8 bases and J by 5 bases, with 15 bases left in between. Germline V gives CDR1 SGHNT, CDR2 YENEEA. As DNA, the CDR3 is TGTGCCAGCTTCGACCGGGGAGTATATGGCTACACCTTC. The encoded protein is CASFDRGVYGYTF.

This clonotype was counted at least ten times. The chain joins TRBV2 to TRBJ1-5; D call uncertain. Germline values: CDR1 SNHLY, CDR2 FYNNEI. Trimming removed 7 bases at V and 8 bases at J, with 12 bases between. The length of the CDR3 is 12 residues. CDR3 bases: TGTGCCAGCACCCTGGGTGAGGAGCCCCAGCATTTT. Translated, it gives CASTLGEEPQHF. Complete variable domain (other parts from reference TRBV2 and TRBJ1-5): EPEVTQTPSHQVTQMGQEVILRCVPISNHLYFYWYRQILGQKVEFLVSFYNNEISEKSEIFDDQFSVERPDGSNFTLKIRSTKLEDSAMYFCASTLGEEPQHFGDGTRLSIL.